A selection of T cell receptor beta chains follows, all from one sample in a study of T cell responses to AZD1222 COVID-19 vaccine. The assay was immunoSEQ multiplex PCR, and TCRdb's table has in-frame clones only and misses some. The sample holds roughly 120,000 clones, around 84% seen once. The specimen comprised peripheral blood, sampled 28 days after the second AZD1222 dose. The receptors come from an adult who received the AZD1222 COVID-19 vaccine. Both conserved end residues are part of each CDR3. The order of the fields is V gene, CDR3 length, CDR3 protein.

>TRBV5-1|14
CASSVGQGRSEAFF
>TRBV7-8|13
CASSPSGATEAFF
>TRBV5-1|18
CASSLEGLAGPSPGEQYF
>TRBV6-1|13
CASSDGRGLGYTF
>TRBV29-1|11
CSVGEYNEQFF
>TRBV6-1|16
CASSETYDRGRSAAFF
>TRBV7-2|15
CASSSPGGGTGELFF
>TRBV6-5|15
CASSYSPYSGNTIYF
>TRBV6-2/TRBV6-3|13
CASSSGAPDTQYF
>TRBV3-1/TRBV3-2|15
CASSQRGFLYNEQFF
>TRBV28|12
CASRADNYGYTF
>TRBV3-1/TRBV3-2|17
CASSHYRDIKYPYEQYF
>TRBV6-5|14
CASSLGDRGNEAFF
>TRBV5-1|16
CASSLWPGQGSDTQYF
>TRBV11-2|17
CASSSLNRDWAKNIQYF
>TRBV20-1|11
CSARTGYEQYF
>TRBV27|15
CASSSLAGGGDEQYF
>TRBV9|19
CASSAQGMRRGSNTGELFF
>TRBV3-1/TRBV3-2|14
CASSPNRDTYGYTF
>TRBV9|13
CASRSGANYGYTF
>TRBV21-1|19
CASSKTPFRDPPSSYEQYF
>TRBV5-1|14
CASSLALNTGELFF
>TRBV7-8|15
CASSLGTGFGTEAFF
>TRBV6-5|13
CASSYRVAWDLHF
>TRBV7-3|16
CASAGGQDQNTGELFF
>TRBV5-1|14
CASSAGQGEYEQYF
>TRBV5-8|11
CASSLYQPQHF
>TRBV5-4|14
CASSLSAQSYEQYF
>TRBV5-1|16
CASSTGTGGPNTEAFF
>TRBV27|16
CASSKNSGGASITQYF
>TRBV7-2|15
CASSLDLANGVEQYF
>TRBV5-1|16
CASLAWERSSGNTIYF
>TRBV18|14
CASSPAGSYTEAFF
>TRBV4-3|15
CASSPGDTNNYGYTF
>TRBV7-9|12
CASSSPGNEQFF
>TRBV2|11
CASRESYGYTF
>TRBV3-1/TRBV3-2|16
CASSQEVQAANEKLFF
>TRBV5-8|16
CASSLLPWARNEKLFF
>TRBV27|15
CASSLRLAGYYEQYF
>TRBV2|13
CASRNRATYGYTF
>TRBV2|14
CASSDGSGFDEQFF
>TRBV4-2|12
CASSHAGFEQYF
>TRBV18|14
CASSPPGPADTQYF
>TRBV9|16
CASSVADGTSGQEQYF
>TRBV7-3|16
CASSLSAGSGANVLTF
>TRBV29-1|11
CSVGTANTIYF
>TRBV3-1/TRBV3-2|15
CASSQMSGGRETQYF
>TRBV4-1|16
CAAAKGSGGALETQYF
>TRBV6-2/TRBV6-3|17
CASTPGQSDLMNTEAFF
>TRBV7-9|16
CASSLLSWTETYEQYF
>TRBV6-5|13
CASRQGSDTEAFF
>TRBV20-1|11
CSATNNYEQYF
>TRBV5-6|13
CASSLFSGAEAFF
>TRBV10-3|14
CAIRAGTVNSPLHF